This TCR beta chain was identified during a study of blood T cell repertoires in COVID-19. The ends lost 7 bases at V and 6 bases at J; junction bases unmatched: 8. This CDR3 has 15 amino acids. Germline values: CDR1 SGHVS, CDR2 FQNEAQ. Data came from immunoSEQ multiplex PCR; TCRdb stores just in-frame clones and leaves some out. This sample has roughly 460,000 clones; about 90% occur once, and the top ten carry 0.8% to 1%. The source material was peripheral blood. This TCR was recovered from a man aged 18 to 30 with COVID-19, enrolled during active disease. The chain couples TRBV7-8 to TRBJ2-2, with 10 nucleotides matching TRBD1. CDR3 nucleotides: TGTGCCAGCACCTTGCCCGGGACAGGGGCCGGGGAGCTGTTTTTT. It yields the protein CASTLPGTGAGELFF.